Shown below are 25 T cell receptor beta chains from a single sample sequenced in a study of blood T cells in healthy people across ages (dated by TCRdb to between 2014 and 2017). Library prep was done by 5' RACE. The reads were generated on an Illumina HiSeq 2500. The second PCR ran for roughly 7 to 11 cycles and used a J-beta primer mix along with a sample-barcoded 5' primer. TCRdb ran its own pipeline on the public reads, namely fastp trimming at Q25 and MiXCR clone calling, and kept in-frame beta chains. For every CDR3 protein sequence, its rows merge into one entry that carries the most common genes and DNA. Here the sample has 1.6 million or so distinct CDR3 sequences; 30% to 35% occur a single time. Roughly 10% of the sample is held by the ten biggest clonotypes. Sequenced sample: blood. These receptors all come from a woman aged 25 to 39 in good health.

This sequence joins TRBV20-1 and TRBJ2-5; 7 nucleotides align to TRBD2. With 5 bases clipped from V and 5 bases from J, the junction kept 11 bases outside the gene matches. This CDR3 contains 14 residues. From germline, CDR1 is DFQATT and CDR2 SNEGSKA (reference sequence). The CDR3 bases are TGCAGTGCTTCAGGACAAGGGAGGGTCGAGACCCAGTACTTC. Translated, it gives CSASGQGRVETQYF.

This rearrangement joins TRBV16 to TRBJ1-2; TRBD1 might be the D (5 bases). Germline V CDR1 and CDR2: KGHSY, FQNENV. V was clipped by 2 bases and J by 8 bases, with 21 bases between them. This CDR3 region has 16 residues. The CDR3 DNA reads TGTGCCAGCAGCCAAGGTCTTCTTGCACCCCCAGGGGGCTACACCTTC. Translation: CASSQGLLAPPGGYTF.

This clonotype has a single count. The chain recombines TRBV18 with TRBJ1-1, with unresolved D. Germline V lookup: CDR1 KGHSH, CDR2 LQKENI. The ends were cut back, 2 bases at V and 5 bases at J, with 15 bases in the middle. The CDR3 contains 15 residues. In DNA form, the CDR3 reads TGTGCCAGCTCACCATTAATGGGCTCGGGGACTGAAGCTTTCTTT. It encodes CASSPLMGSGTEAFF.

This clonotype has just a few counts. V is TRBV28 and J is TRBJ1-5; 10 bases map to TRBD1. V shed 10 bases and J 5 bases; nucleotides not matched to a gene: 11. Germline CDR1 MDHEN, CDR2 SYDVKM. This CDR3 contains 15 residues. CDR3 amino acids: CATRPTGGWDQPQHF. The CDR3 nucleotides read TGTGCCACAAGACCGACAGGGGGCTGGGATCAGCCCCAGCATTTT.

The chain has TRBV29-1 and TRBJ1-1; TRBD1 matches at 10 bases. Germline V lookup: CDR1 SQVTM, CDR2 ANQGSEA. V lost 5 bases and J lost 3; bases outside the gene matches: 3. The CDR3 extends over 13 amino acids. The DNA for the CDR3 is TGCAGCGTTAAGACAGGGGGCGACACTGAAGCTTTCTTT. This codes for CSVKTGGDTEAFF.

The V and J genes are TRBV27 and TRBJ2-1; TRBD1 matches 7 bases. The trim removed 5 bases at V and 5 bases at J, leaving 6 bases unmatched. The germline V gene encodes CDR1 MNHEY and CDR2 SMNVEV (reference sequence). The CDR3 spans 14 residues. CDR3 in DNA: TGTGCCAGCAGTAAGACAGGGCCCCACAATGAGCAGTTCTTC. Translation: CASSKTGPHNEQFF.

This clonotype appeared many times. V gene TRBV10-3 combines with J gene TRBJ2-5; D may be TRBD2 (6 bases). V lost 2 bases and J lost 5, with 9 bases in between. The CDR3 has 13 amino acids. From germline, CDR1 is ENHRY and CDR2 SYGVKD. The CDR3 region has the DNA TGTGCCATCAGTGAGCCTAGCGTTGAGACCCAGTACTTC. Protein product: CAISEPSVETQYF.

This clonotype was counted ten times or more. The chain's CDR3 is CAISDPGASGVYEQYF. DNA for the CDR3: TGTGCCATCAGTGACCCCGGGGCTAGCGGGGTCTACGAGCAGTACTTC. The rearrangement uses TRBV10-3 and TRBJ2-7; 9 bases are shared with TRBD2. Germline V gives CDR1 ENHRY, CDR2 SYGVKD. V was pared by 3 bases and J by 3 bases, with 9 bases of the junction left unmatched. CDR3 size: 16 residues.

This clonotype appeared many times. CDR3 coding DNA: TGTGCCAGCAGCTTTGGAAAGGGGGCAGACGAGCAGTACTTC. Translating gives CASSFGKGADEQYF. V is TRBV7-9 and J is TRBJ2-7, with TRBD1 matching 7 bases. Germline values: CDR1 SEHNR, CDR2 FQNEAQ (reference sequence). V gave up 3 bases and J gave up 5 bases; unmatched junction bases: 7. This CDR3 has 14 residues.

The CDR3 DNA follows: TGTGCCAGCAGCCCCAATCCCGCCCACCAAGAGACCCAGTACTTC. Its translation is CASSPNPAHQETQYF. The gene calls are TRBV11-1 and TRBJ2-5; D gene unclear. The CDR3 sequence is 15 residues long. Germline CDR1 SGHAT, CDR2 FQDESV (reference sequence). V was cut by 5 bases and J by 0 bases, with 13 bases left in between.

The chain combines TRBV10-3 with TRBJ2-7, with 8 positions matching TRBD1. The germline CDR1 and CDR2 sequences are ENHRY and SYGVKD. V dropped 6 bases and J dropped 5; count of bases not matched to a gene: 6. The CDR3 has 13 amino acids. The CDR3 reads CAISDRGVNEQYF. Here the CDR3 DNA reads TGTGCCATCAGCGACAGGGGTGTGAACGAGCAGTACTTC.

V and J are TRBV13 and TRBJ2-3; TRBD2 agrees at 7 bases. J lost 3 bases, V lost 2 bases, and 11 bases had no gene match. CDR3 length: 17 amino acids. Germline V gives CDR1 PRHDT, CDR2 FYEKMQ (reference sequence). The CDR3 is CASSLRLVGGRTDTQYF. CDR3 DNA: TGTGCCAGCAGCTTAAGGCTAGTGGGGGGGAGGACAGATACGCAGTATTTT.

V is TRBV5-1 and J is TRBJ2-2; D remains unclear. The CDR3 length is 16 residues. Trimming cost V 4 bases and J 2 bases, with 15 bases left between them. Germline CDR1 and CDR2: SGHRS and YFSETQ. This chain's CDR3 is CASSLLMGSNTGELFF. As DNA, the CDR3 is TGCGCCAGCAGCCTGTTAATGGGTAGCAACACCGGGGAGCTGTTTTTT.

The chain combines TRBV5-1 with TRBJ2-3; D is possibly TRBD1 or TRBD2 (5 bases each). The germline gives CDR1 SGHRS, CDR2 YFSETQ. Trimming pared 7 bases from V and 5 bases from J, leaving 20 bases between. The CDR3 contains 15 residues. The DNA for the CDR3 is TGCGCCAGCGAAACCGGGACGATGGGGGTAGATACGCAGTATTTT. Its translation: CASETGTMGVDTQYF.

The chain joins TRBV14 to TRBJ2-1; possibly TRBD1 or TRBD2 for D (5 bases each). The germline V gene encodes CDR1 SGHDN and CDR2 FVKESK. V shed 4 bases and J shed 7 bases, with 26 bases lying between them. The CDR3 spans 18 residues. The CDR3 loop reads CASSPQRGPEVLSNEQFF. The CDR3 nucleotides read TGTGCCAGCAGCCCGCAACGGGGCCCAGAGGTGTTGAGTAATGAGCAGTTCTTC.

Regarding this clonotype: One end of the junction does not line up with germline, which may come from a read error. The rearrangement uses TRBV5-1 and TRBJ2-5, with TRBD1 matching over 8 bases. The CDR3 covers 14 residues. The germline V gene has CDR1 SGHRS and CDR2 YFSETQ. The chain's CDR3 is CAGSFGQGQETQYF. The CDR3, as DNA: TGCGCCGGCAGCTTTGGACAGGGCCAAGAGACCCAGTACTTC.

The V gene is TRBV10-2, the J gene TRBJ1-2; D is perhaps TRBD1 (6 bases). The germline CDR1 and CDR2 sequences are WSHSY and SAAADI. The CDR3 has 16 residues. Between the trimmed V and J ends, which lost 1 base and 3 bases, there was a span of 15 bases. CDR3 sequence: CASSEFLQGRYYGYTF. The CDR3 DNA sequence: TGCGCCAGCAGTGAGTTTCTGCAGGGGCGCTACTATGGCTACACCTTC.

The J gene is TRBJ2-5, the V gene TRBV6-1; D is ambiguous. Germline CDR1 and CDR2: MNHNS and SASEGT. The ends were cut back, 1 base at V and 4 bases at J, with 10 bases in the middle. The CDR3 sequence is 14 residues long. CDR3 in DNA: TGTGCCAGCAGTGAAGTCGGTCTAACAGAGACCCAGTACTTC. It codes for CASSEVGLTETQYF.

The chain joins TRBV7-9 to TRBJ2-5; TRBD2 might be the D (5 bases). Trimming removed 3 bases from V and 10 bases from J, with 9 bases in between. In germline, CDR1 is SEHNR, CDR2 FQNEAQ (reference sequence). The CDR3 totals 11 residues. The CDR3 nucleotides read TGTGCCAGCAGCTTCGAACTAGTCCAGTACTTC. As protein: CASSFELVQYF.

The chain recombines TRBV2 with TRBJ1-2; TRBD1 might be the D (6 bases). CDR1 is SNHLY, CDR2 FYNNEI, per germline. V was trimmed by 8 bases and J by 3 bases, leaving 19 bases between them. This CDR3 comprises 15 residues. In DNA, the CDR3 is TGTGCCAGCCAGAGGACGGGGGGCCGGGACTATGGCTACACCTTC. This sequence encodes CASQRTGGRDYGYTF.

The chain couples TRBV27 to TRBJ2-7; the match to TRBD2 covers 7 bases. V was clipped by 3 bases and J by 2 bases; unmatched bases: 13. In germline, CDR1 is MNHEY, CDR2 SMNVEV (reference sequence). CDR3 size: 17 residues. CDR3 DNA: TGTGCCAGCAGTTTTCGGCTTGTCCCGGGAGGAGCCTACGAGCAGTACTTC. This sequence encodes CASSFRLVPGGAYEQYF.

The genes are TRBV24-1 and TRBJ2-1; 7 nucleotides align to TRBD1. This CDR3 contains 12 residues. From germline, CDR1 is KGHDR and CDR2 SFDVKD. The J segment lost 6 bases and the V segment lost 10 bases, leaving 5 bases of the junction unmatched. DNA for the CDR3: TGTGCCACAGCGACAGGGAGCAATGAGCAGTTCTTC. Translation: CATATGSNEQFF.

The V call is TRBV9, the J call TRBJ2-3, with 9 positions matching TRBD2. Germline values: CDR1 SGDLS, CDR2 YYNGEE. The V segment lost 1 base and the J segment 2 bases; nucleotides outside the gene matches: 5. This CDR3 is built from 16 residues. The chain's CDR3 is CASSVQSGGTTDTQYF. In nucleotides, the CDR3 is TGTGCCAGCAGCGTACAGAGCGGGGGGACCACAGATACGCAGTATTTT.

This clonotype came up a few times. The chain has TRBV3-1 and TRBJ2-7, with 10 positions matching TRBD1. Germline assignment: CDR1 LGHDT and CDR2 YNNKEL (reference sequence). The V and J ends lost 3 bases and 3 bases, in that order; junction bases with no gene match: 2. The CDR3 consists of 14 residues. Written as DNA, the CDR3 is TGTGCCAGCAGCCACGGGACAGGGGACTACGAGCAGTACTTC. Protein: CASSHGTGDYEQYF.

This clonotype was counted ten times or more. J is TRBJ2-5 and V is TRBV5-1; D possibly matches TRBD1 or TRBD2 (5 bases each). V lost 2 bases, J lost 5 bases, and 10 bases lay in between. CDR1 SGHRS and CDR2 YFSETQ come from the germline V gene. The CDR3 is made up of 13 amino acids. CDR3 DNA sequence: TGCGCCAGCAGCTTAGGGGAGACGGAGACCCAGTACTTC. This gives the protein CASSLGETETQYF.